What follows are 10 T cell receptor beta chains derived from one specimen sequenced in a study of shared clonotypes between healthy human individuals. Generated by immunoSEQ multiplex PCR, the TCRdb table keeps only in-frame clones and is missing some. The repertoire holds approximately 1.5 million clones, with 98% as singletons. Source material: naive CD4+ T cells sorted from blood. Subset in this sample: CD45RA+ positively selected. Source of these receptors: a young man in good health.

The chain recombines TRBV7-8 with TRBJ2-7; D is possibly TRBD2 (6 bases). Looked up from germline, CDR1 is SGHVS and CDR2 is FQNEAQ. This CDR3 comprises 18 residues. V lost 2 bases, J lost 0 bases, and 20 bases lay in between. CDR3 DNA: TGTGCCAGCAGCTTATTTACCGCCGGGAGATTGCTCTCCTACGAGCAGTACTTC. This sequence encodes CASSLFTAGRLLSYEQYF.

This clone was observed a handful of times. The V and J genes are TRBV27 and TRBJ2-3; D unclear. In germline, CDR1 is MNHEY, CDR2 SMNVEV (reference sequence). The CDR3 has 12 amino acids. Trimming cost V 3 bases and J 8 bases, with 9 bases left between them. CDR3 sequence: CASSFSLGTQYF. In DNA form, the CDR3 reads TGTGCCAGCAGTTTCAGTCTGGGTACGCAGTATTTT.

This chain joins TRBV28 and TRBJ2-6; a possible D gene is TRBD1 (5 bases). V was trimmed by 4 bases and J by 1 base, leaving 11 bases between them. CDR3 size: 16 residues. Germline loops: CDR1 MDHEN, CDR2 SYDVKM. In DNA, the CDR3 is TGTGCCAGCAGTTCAACGACAGATTCTGGGGCCAACGTCCTGACTTTC. This codes for CASSSTTDSGANVLTF.

The rearrangement links TRBV28 to TRBJ1-1; D unresolved. Trimming removed 7 bases at V and 1 base at J, with 13 bases between. The CDR3 is made up of 14 amino acids. Per germline, CDR1 MDHEN and CDR2 SYDVKM. The CDR3 nucleotides read TGTGCCAGCACACTTCGTTTGGGGAACACTGAAGCTTTCTTT. Translation: CASTLRLGNTEAFF.

This clone was recorded once. The chain couples TRBV9 to TRBJ2-1, with D possibly TRBD1 on 5 matching bases. Germline assignment: CDR1 SGDLS and CDR2 YYNGEE. Trimming shortened V by 1 base and J by 5 bases, and 10 bases separated the two germline ends. This CDR3 spans 14 amino acids. The chain's CDR3 is CASSVLTENNEQFF. CDR3 bases: TGTGCCAGCAGCGTACTGACAGAGAACAATGAGCAGTTCTTC.

Comment on this clone: Other DNA sequences in this specimen translate into the identical CDR3. The chain recombines TRBV28 with TRBJ1-5; 8 nucleotides agree with TRBD1. Germline CDR1 MDHEN, CDR2 SYDVKM. V lost 4 bases to trimming and J lost 6 bases; unmatched junction nucleotides: 8. This CDR3 is 15 amino acids long. The CDR3 DNA reads TGTGCCAGCAGTTCCTCCGACAGGGGCGGTCAGCCCCAGCATTTT. This gives the protein CASSSSDRGGQPQHF.

CDR3 amino acids: CASSTSTGNYEQYF. The CDR3 DNA reads as TGTGCCAGCAGCACATCGACGGGCAACTACGAGCAGTACTTC. V is TRBV11-2 and J is TRBJ2-7, with D uncertain. Germline-derived CDR1 and CDR2 are SGHAT and FQNNGV. The ends were cut back, 5 bases at V and 3 bases at J, with 14 bases in the middle. The CDR3 is made up of 14 amino acids.

This clone was seen a single time. The V gene is TRBV2, the J gene TRBJ2-5; tentative D call: TRBD1 (6 bases). Germline CDR1 and CDR2: SNHLY and FYNNEI. Trimming pared 6 bases from V and 2 bases from J, leaving 16 bases between. The CDR3 runs 15 residues. The CDR3 region has the DNA TGTGCCAGCAGCCCAAATACAGGGACGCAAGAGACCCAGTACTTC. This gives the protein CASSPNTGTQETQYF.

In its sample, this clone was seen once. The same CDR3 can be traced to other DNA sequences in this sample. V and J are TRBV27 and TRBJ2-1; either TRBD1 or TRBD2 may fit D (5 bases each). Trimming removed 2 bases from V and 6 bases from J, with 5 bases in between. Germline V gives CDR1 MNHEY, CDR2 SMNVEV (reference sequence). The CDR3 sequence is 12 residues long. The CDR3 loop is CASSLGGNEQFF. CDR3 coding DNA: TGTGCCAGCAGTTTAGGGGGCAATGAGCAGTTCTTC.

This chain links TRBV6-5 with TRBJ2-1, with no clear D. V lost 7 bases and J 10 bases, leaving 17 bases between the germline ends. CDR3 length: 13 residues. CDR1 is MNHEY and CDR2 is SVGAGI in the germline V gene. The CDR3 sequence is CASNLLLEGEQFF. CDR3 nucleotides: TGTGCCAGCAACCTCCTACTCGAAGGGGAGCAGTTCTTC.